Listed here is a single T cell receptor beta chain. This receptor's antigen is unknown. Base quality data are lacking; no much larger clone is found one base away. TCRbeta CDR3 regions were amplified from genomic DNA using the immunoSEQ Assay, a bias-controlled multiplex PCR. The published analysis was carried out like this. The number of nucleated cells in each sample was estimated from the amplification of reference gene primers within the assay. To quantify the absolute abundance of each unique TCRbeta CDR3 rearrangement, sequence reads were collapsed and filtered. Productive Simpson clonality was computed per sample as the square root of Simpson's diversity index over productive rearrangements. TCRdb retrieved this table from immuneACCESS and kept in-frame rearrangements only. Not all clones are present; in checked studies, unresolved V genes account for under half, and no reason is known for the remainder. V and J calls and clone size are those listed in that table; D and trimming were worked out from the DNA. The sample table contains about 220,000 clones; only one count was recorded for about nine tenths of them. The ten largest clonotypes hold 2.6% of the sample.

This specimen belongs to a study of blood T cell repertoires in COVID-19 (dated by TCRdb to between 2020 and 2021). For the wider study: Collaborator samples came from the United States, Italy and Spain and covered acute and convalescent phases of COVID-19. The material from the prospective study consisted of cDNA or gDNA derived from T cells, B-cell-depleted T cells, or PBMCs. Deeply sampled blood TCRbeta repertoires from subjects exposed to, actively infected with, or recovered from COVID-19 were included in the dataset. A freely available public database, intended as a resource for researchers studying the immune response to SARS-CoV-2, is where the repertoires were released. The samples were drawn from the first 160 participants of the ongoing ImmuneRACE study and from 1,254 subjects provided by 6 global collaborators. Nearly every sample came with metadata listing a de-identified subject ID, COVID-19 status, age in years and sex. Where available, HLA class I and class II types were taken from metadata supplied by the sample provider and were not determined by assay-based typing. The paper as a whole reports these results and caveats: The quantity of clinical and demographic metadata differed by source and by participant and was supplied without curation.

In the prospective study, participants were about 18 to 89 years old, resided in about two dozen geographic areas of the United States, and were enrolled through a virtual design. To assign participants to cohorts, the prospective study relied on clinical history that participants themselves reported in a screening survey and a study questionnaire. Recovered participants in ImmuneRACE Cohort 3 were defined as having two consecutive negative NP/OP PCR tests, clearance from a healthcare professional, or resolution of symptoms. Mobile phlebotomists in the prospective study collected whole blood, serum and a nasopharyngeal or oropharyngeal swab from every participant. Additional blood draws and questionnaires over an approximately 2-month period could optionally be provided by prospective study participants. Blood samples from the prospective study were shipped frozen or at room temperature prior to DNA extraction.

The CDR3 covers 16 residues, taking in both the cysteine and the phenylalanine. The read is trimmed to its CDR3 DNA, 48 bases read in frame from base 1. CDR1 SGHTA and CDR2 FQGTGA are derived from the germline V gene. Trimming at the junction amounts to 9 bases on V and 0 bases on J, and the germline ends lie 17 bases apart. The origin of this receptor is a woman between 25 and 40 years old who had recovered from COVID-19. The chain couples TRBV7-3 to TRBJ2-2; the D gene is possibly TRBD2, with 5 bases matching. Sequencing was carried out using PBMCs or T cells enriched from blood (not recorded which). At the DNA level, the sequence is TGTGCCAGTAGTGTGTCCCGAGGGTCGAACACCGGGGAGCTGTTTTTT. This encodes CASSVSRGSNTGELFF.